This T cell receptor (beta chain) came from a study of HIV-infected patients and healthy controls. Looking at the study overall: CD8 counts did not change consistently during early therapy; the CD4:CD8 ratio climbed slightly.

No cell fractionation was done, so the repertoire covers all unsorted peripheral blood T cells. The RNA source was a roughly 2.5 ml peripheral blood draw. The germline V and J ends were trimmed by 0 bases and 5 bases, with 8 bases remaining between them. CDR3 length: 14 amino acids. Looked up from germline, CDR1 is MNHEY and CDR2 is SVGAGI. Reverse transcription used 450 to 550 ng RNA and constant-region primers for alpha and beta. Alpha and beta chain libraries were made separately by chain-specific third strand synthesis with multiplexing indices. Each molecule carried a 12-nucleotide identifier made of two joined random hexamers added before amplification. TCRdb re-called the 5' RACE reads through MiXCR, storing one row per CDR3 protein. The sample has 10,000 or so distinct CDR3 sequences; around 8.2% are singletons. This clonotype has a count of ten or more.

Sample: blood, taken before antiretroviral therapy. The chain employs TRBV6-5 and TRBJ2-1; a weak D match, TRBD2 (5 bases). The TCR originated in an adult with HIV infection. The donor label of this sample is uncertain. The CDR3 is CASSYSAGNNEQFF. The CDR3, as DNA: TGTGCCAGCAGTTACTCCGCCGGGAACAATGAGCAGTTCTTC.